This T cell receptor (beta chain) came from a study of CD8 T cells in ankylosing spondylitis. Findings and caveats of the study: Clones linked with disease were CD8+ and fairly uncommon in the peripheral blood. Seven to nine highly homologous variants formed a TCR beta motif that appeared characteristic of ankylosing spondylitis blood.

This clonotype was recorded many times. Antigen specificity is unknown. V lost 4 bases and J 6 bases, leaving 12 bases between the germline ends. CDR1 and CDR2 (germline): DFQATT, SNEGSKA (reference sequence). The CDR3 runs 13 residues. Libraries for TCR beta were made by quantitative 5'-RACE with molecular barcodes. A single record per CDR3 protein comes from TCRdb applying MiXCR to the 5' RACE reads. Of under 250,000 distinct CDR3 sequences listed, roughly 10% are singletons. The receptor comes from a male donor with ankylosing spondylitis or in good health (not recorded which). Sequenced input: blood, either unsorted or a sorted T cell fraction (not recorded which). The chain combines TRBV20-1 with TRBJ2-2; no firm D call. Here the CDR3 reads CSAKRIGAGELFF. In DNA form, the CDR3 reads TGCAGTGCTAAGCGAATTGGGGCCGGGGAGCTGTTTTTT.